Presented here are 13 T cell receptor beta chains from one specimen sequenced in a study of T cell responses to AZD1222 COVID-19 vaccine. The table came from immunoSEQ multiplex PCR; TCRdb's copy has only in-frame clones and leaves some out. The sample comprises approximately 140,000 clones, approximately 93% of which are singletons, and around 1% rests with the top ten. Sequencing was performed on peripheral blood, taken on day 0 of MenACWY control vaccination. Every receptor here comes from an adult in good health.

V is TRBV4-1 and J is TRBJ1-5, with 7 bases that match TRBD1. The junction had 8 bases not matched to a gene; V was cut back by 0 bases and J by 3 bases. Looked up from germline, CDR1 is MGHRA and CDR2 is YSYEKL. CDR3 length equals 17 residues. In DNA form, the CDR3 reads TGCGCCAGCAGCCAAGACGGGGGACAGACAAACAATCAGCCCCAGCATTTT. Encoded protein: CASSQDGGQTNNQPQHF.

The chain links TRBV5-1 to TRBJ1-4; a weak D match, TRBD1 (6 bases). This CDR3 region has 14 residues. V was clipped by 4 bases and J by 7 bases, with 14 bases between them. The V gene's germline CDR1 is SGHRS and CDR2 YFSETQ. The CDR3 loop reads CASSVQGTSEKLFF. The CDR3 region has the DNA TGCGCCAGCAGCGTTCAGGGGACGTCTGAAAAACTGTTTTTT. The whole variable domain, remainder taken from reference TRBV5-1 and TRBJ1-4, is KAGVTQTPRYLIKTRGQQVTLSCSPISGHRSVSWYQQTPGQGLQFLFEYFSETQRNKGNFPGRFSGRQFSNSRSEMNVSTLELGDSALYLCASSVQGTSEKLFFGSGTQLSVL.

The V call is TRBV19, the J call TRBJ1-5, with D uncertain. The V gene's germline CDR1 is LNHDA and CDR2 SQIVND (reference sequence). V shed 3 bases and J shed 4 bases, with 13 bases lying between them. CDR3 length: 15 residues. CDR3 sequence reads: CASSIGPRENQPQHF. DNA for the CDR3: TGTGCCAGTAGTATTGGCCCTAGGGAAAATCAGCCCCAGCATTTT.

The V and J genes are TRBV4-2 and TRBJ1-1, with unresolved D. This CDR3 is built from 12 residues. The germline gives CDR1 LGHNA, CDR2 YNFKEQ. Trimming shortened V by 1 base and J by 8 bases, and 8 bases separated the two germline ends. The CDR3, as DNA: TGTGCCAGCAGCCAAGGGAAGATCGAAGCTTTCTTT. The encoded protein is CASSQGKIEAFF.

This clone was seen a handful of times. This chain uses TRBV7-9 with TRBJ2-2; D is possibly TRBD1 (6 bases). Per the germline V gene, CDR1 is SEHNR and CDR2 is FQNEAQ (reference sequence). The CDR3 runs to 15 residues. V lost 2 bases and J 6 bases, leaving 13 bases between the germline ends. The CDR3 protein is CASSLNRDIAGELFF. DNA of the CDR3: TGTGCCAGCAGCTTAAACAGGGATATCGCCGGGGAGCTGTTTTTT.

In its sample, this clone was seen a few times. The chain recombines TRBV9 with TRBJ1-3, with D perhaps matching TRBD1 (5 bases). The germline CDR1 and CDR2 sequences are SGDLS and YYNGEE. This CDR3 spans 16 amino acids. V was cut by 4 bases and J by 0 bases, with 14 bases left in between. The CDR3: CASSWDVLSSGNTIYF. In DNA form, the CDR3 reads TGTGCCAGCAGCTGGGACGTCCTTAGCTCTGGAAACACCATATATTTT. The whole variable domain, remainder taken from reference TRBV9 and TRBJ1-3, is DSGVTQTPKHLITATGQRVTLRCSPRSGDLSVYWYQQSLDQGLQFLIQYYNGEERAKGNILERFSAQQFPDLHSELNLSSLELGDSALYFCASSWDVLSSGNTIYFGEGSWLTVV.

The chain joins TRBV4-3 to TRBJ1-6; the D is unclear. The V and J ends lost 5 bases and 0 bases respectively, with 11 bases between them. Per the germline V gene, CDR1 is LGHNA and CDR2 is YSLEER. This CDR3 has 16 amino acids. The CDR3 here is CASSEGTYSYNSPLHF. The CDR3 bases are TGCGCCAGCAGCGAGGGCACATACTCCTATAATTCACCCCTCCACTTT.

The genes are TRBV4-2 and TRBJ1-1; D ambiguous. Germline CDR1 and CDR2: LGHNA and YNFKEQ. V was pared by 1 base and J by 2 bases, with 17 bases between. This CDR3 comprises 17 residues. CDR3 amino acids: CASSQVVKVLGNTEAFF. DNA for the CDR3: TGTGCCAGCAGCCAAGTGGTAAAAGTTTTAGGTAACACTGAAGCTTTCTTT.

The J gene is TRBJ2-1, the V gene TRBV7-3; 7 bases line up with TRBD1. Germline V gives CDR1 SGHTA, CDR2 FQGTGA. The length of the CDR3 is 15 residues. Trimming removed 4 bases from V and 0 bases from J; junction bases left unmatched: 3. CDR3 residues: CASSSRQGSYNEQFF. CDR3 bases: TGTGCCAGCAGCTCCCGACAGGGCTCCTACAATGAGCAGTTCTTC.

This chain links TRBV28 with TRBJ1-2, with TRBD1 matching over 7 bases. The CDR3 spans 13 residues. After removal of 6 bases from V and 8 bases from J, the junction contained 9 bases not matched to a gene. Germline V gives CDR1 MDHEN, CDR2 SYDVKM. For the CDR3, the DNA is TGTGCCAGCAGATCTTACGACAGGGAAGGCTACACCTTC. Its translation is CASRSYDREGYTF.

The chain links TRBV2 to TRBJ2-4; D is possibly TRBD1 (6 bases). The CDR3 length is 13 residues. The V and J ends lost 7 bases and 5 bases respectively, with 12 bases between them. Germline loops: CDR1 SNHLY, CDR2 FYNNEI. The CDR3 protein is CASTSGDENIQYF. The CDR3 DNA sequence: TGTGCCAGCACCTCAGGGGACGAAAACATTCAGTACTTC.

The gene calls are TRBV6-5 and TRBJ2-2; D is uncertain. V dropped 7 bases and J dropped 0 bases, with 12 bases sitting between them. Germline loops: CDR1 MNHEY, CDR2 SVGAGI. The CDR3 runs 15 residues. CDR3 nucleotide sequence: TGTGCCAGCACCGGGCCAGGATCGAACACCGGGGAGCTGTTTTTT. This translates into CASTGPGSNTGELFF.

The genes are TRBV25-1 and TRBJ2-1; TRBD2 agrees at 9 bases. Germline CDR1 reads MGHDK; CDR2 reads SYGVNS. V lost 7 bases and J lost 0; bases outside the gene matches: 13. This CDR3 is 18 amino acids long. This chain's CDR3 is CASKLSATSGASYNEQFF. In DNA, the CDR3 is TGTGCCAGCAAGCTTTCGGCGACTAGCGGCGCCTCCTACAATGAGCAGTTCTTC. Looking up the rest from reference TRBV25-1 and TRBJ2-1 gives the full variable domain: EADIYQTPRYLVIGTGKKITLECSQTMGHDKMYWYQQDPGMELHLIHYSYGVNSTEKGDLSSESTVSRIRTEHFPLTLESARPSHTSQYLCASKLSATSGASYNEQFFGPGTRLTVL.